One T cell receptor (beta chain) is described in this entry. The antigen this receptor binds is unknown. Per-base qualities were not stored, and no clone one base away is much larger. This sample was included in a study of blood T cell repertoires in COVID-19 (dated by TCRdb to the early 2020s). Background for the entire study: The collaborator samples originated in the United States, Italy and Spain and spanned the acute and convalescent phases of COVID-19. Deeply sampled blood TCRbeta repertoires from subjects exposed to, actively infected with, or recovered from COVID-19 were included in the dataset. A de-identified subject ID, COVID-19 status, age in years and sex were almost always included in the sample metadata. The repertoires were made available in a free public database intended to serve as a resource for research on the immune response to SARS-CoV-2. Where available, HLA class I and class II types were taken from metadata supplied by the sample provider and were not determined by assay-based typing. The prospective study material was composed of cDNA or gDNA derived from T cells, B-cell-depleted T cells, or PBMCs. Samples were obtained from the ongoing ImmuneRACE study (first 160 participants) and from over 1,000 subjects provided by 6 global collaborators. Overall study results and their limits: The quantity of clinical and demographic metadata differed by source and by participant and was supplied without curation.

Each collaborating institution followed its own protocols to collect whole blood in K2EDTA tubes. For TCRbeta analysis, collaborators shipped samples as frozen whole blood, isolated PBMCs, or DNA extracted from either of those sample types. V loses 7 bases at its end and J loses 9 bases; junction bases beyond the gene matches: 8. The germline V gene provides CDR1 SNHLY and CDR2 FYNNEI. From cysteine to phenylalanine, the CDR3 is 14 amino acids long. Only the CDR3 region is kept as DNA, spanning 42 bases read in frame from base 1. The immunoSEQ Assay, a bias-controlled multiplex PCR, was used to amplify TCRbeta CDR3 regions from genomic DNA. The authors' pipeline ran thus. The number of nucleated cells in each sample was estimated by amplification of reference gene primers within the assay. To quantify the absolute abundance of each unique TCRbeta CDR3 rearrangement, sequence reads were collapsed and filtered. For each sample, productive Simpson clonality was calculated as the square root of Simpson's diversity index across productive rearrangements. In its TCRdb copy, this immuneACCESS table keeps in-frame sequences only and misses some clones. Where compared with another copy, unresolved V genes explain less than half of these, and the others have no known cause. That table is the source of V, J and clone size, and D and trimming were worked out from the DNA. This sample lists 250,000 to 300,000 clones; around 87% were detected once. The top ten clones comprise around 3.6% of the sample.

The rearranged segments are TRBV2 and TRBJ2-1; 11 of the junction bases match TRBD2. Specimen: peripheral blood. This TCR came from a man between 18 and 29 years old with active or convalescent COVID-19. DNA sequence: TGTGCCAGCAAAGAGACTAGCGGGGTCGGTGAGCAGTTCTTC. This encodes CASKETSGVGEQFF.